This TCR beta chain originates from a study of T cell repertoires in urothelial bladder cancer. Sequencing was performed with immunoSEQ multiplex PCR; in TCRdb, only in-frame clones are kept and a portion is missing. The data show about 13,000 clones, roughly two thirds seen once. The V gene's germline CDR1 is SGHDT and CDR2 YYEEEE. This CDR3 is 14 amino acids long. The V end lost 5 bases, the J end lost 7 bases, and 15 bases lay between the germline ends. The J gene is TRBJ2-2, the V gene TRBV5-6; D possibly uses TRBD1 or TRBD2 (6 bases each). Sequenced input: tumor-infiltrating cells from bladder cancer. This clonotype was obtained from a human donor with urothelial carcinoma. This CDR3 reads CASRRRGDGGELFF. CDR3 bases: TGTGCCAGCAGGAGGAGGGGGGATGGCGGGGAGCTGTTTTTT.